This is a list of T cell receptor beta chains from one sample in a study of blood T cell repertoires in COVID-19. TCRdb's table, derived via immunoSEQ multiplex PCR, lists solely in-frame clones and lacks some. The repertoire holds roughly 150,000 clones, with about four fifths as singletons. The specimen was peripheral blood. All receptors come from a man aged 55 to 69 with active or convalescent COVID-19. CDR3s include the opening cysteine and the closing phenylalanine or tryptophan. A D gene is named only where the DNA matches it firmly. Not all rows give a size; the values are once, few, many and, for expanded clones, a class.

j_call,clone_size,d_call,v_call,cdr3_nt,cdr3_aa
TRBJ2-2,-,TRBD2,TRBV5-1,TGCGCCAGCAGCTTTGCCGGCGGGAGCGGCACCGGGGAGCTGTTTTTT,CASSFAGGSGTGELFF
TRBJ2-1,-,-,TRBV19,TGTGCCAGTAGTCCACGCAGGGTCTCCTACAATGAGCAGTTCTTC,CASSPRRVSYNEQFF
TRBJ2-7,-,-,TRBV28,TGTGCCAGCAGTTTCCCCGGACAGACCTACGAGCAGTACTTC,CASSFPGQTYEQYF
TRBJ2-4,-,-,TRBV28,TGTGCCAGCAACACTATCGGAGCCATAGCCAAAAACATTCAGTACTTC,CASNTIGAIAKNIQYF
TRBJ2-2,-,TRBD2,TRBV25-1,TGTGCCAGCAGTAGTCCGGGACTATTCACCGGGGAGCTGTTTTTT,CASSSPGLFTGELFF
TRBJ1-2,-,TRBD1,TRBV6-5,TGTGCCAGCAGCCGGACAGGGGCCTCTTCCTATGGCTACACCTTC,CASSRTGASSYGYTF
TRBJ2-2,-,TRBD1,TRBV13,TGTGCCAGCAGCTCGGTCCGGGACAGGGGGCCCACCGGGGAGCTGTTTTTT,CASSSVRDRGPTGELFF
TRBJ2-7,-,TRBD1,TRBV27,TGTGCCAGCAGTCCCCGGGACAGGGGGACCTACGAGCAGTACTTC,CASSPRDRGTYEQYF
TRBJ1-2,-,-,TRBV28,TGTGCCAGCAGTTTTGACGGGGGCTATGGCTACACCTTC,CASSFDGGYGYTF
TRBJ1-4,-,-,TRBV5-5,TGTGCCAGCAGCTCCGGCTCCGAGGGCAAACTGTTTTTT,CASSSGSEGKLFF
TRBJ2-1,-,TRBD2,TRBV4-1,TGCGCCAGCAGCCAGTCAGGGACTAGCGGGAGAGGAGTCGATGAGCAGTTCTTC,CASSQSGTSGRGVDEQFF
TRBJ1-3,-,TRBD1,TRBV29-1,TGCAGCGTTGGGACAGGGGTTGGAAACACCATATATTTT,CSVGTGVGNTIYF
TRBJ1-2,-,TRBD1,TRBV27,TGTGCCAGCAGACAACAGGGGGGGAACTATGGCTACACCTTC,CASRQQGGNYGYTF
TRBJ2-7,-,-,TRBV7-2,TGTGCCAGCAGCTTATTACCAGGCTACGAGCAGTACTTC,CASSLLPGYEQYF
TRBJ2-1,-,TRBD2,TRBV5-1,TGCGCCAGCAGCGCCGCGATAAGTAGCGGGACCTACAATGAGCAGTTCTTC,CASSAAISSGTYNEQFF
TRBJ1-1,-,-,TRBV19,TGTGCCAGTAGTATTGAGGGCGGCCCTGAAGCTTTCTTT,CASSIEGGPEAFF
TRBJ2-4,-,-,TRBV9,TGTGCCAGCAGCGTAGACTCCCTGACAGGCCGAGCCAAAAACATTCAGTACTTC,CASSVDSLTGRAKNIQYF
TRBJ2-5,-,TRBD2,TRBV27,TGTGCCAGCAGTTTAGCGACTAGCGGTGGGGAGACCCAGTACTTC,CASSLATSGGETQYF
TRBJ1-4,few,-,TRBV6-5,TGTGCCACGGGTGTAGGGGTTGAAAAACTGTTTTTT,CATGVGVEKLFF
TRBJ2-3,few,-,TRBV6-5,TGTGCCAGCAGTTCTTCCGGGGCAGATACGCAGTATTTT,CASSSSGADTQYF
TRBJ1-2,-,-,TRBV19,TGTGCCAGTAGAGAGACAGTTAACTATGGCTACACCTTC,CASRETVNYGYTF
TRBJ1-1,many,-,TRBV28,TGTGCCAGCAGTTTACCCGGGGTCACTGAAGCTTTCTTT,CASSLPGVTEAFF
TRBJ1-5,-,-,TRBV29-1,TGCAGCGTTGTGTTCCAGAGCAATCAGCCCCAGCATTTT,CSVVFQSNQPQHF
TRBJ2-7,-,-,TRBV28,TGTGCCAGCACCCAAAGTCGGGGTGTGAACGAGCAGTACTTC,CASTQSRGVNEQYF
TRBJ2-5,-,TRBD1,TRBV5-1,TGCGCCAGCAGCTTGAGACAGGGTCGGCAGACCCAGTACTTC,CASSLRQGRQTQYF
TRBJ2-5,-,TRBD1,TRBV7-9,TGTGCCAGCAGCCCCCGGACAGGGGAGGAGACCCAGTACTTC,CASSPRTGEETQYF
TRBJ2-1,-,TRBD2,TRBV3-1/TRBV3-2,TGTGCCAGCACAAACACTAGCGGGGACAATGAGCAGTTCTTC,CASTNTSGDNEQFF
TRBJ1-2,-,TRBD1,TRBV6-1,TGTGCCAGCAGTGAAGGGTTGACAGGGGGCTTGGCTAACTATGGCTACACCTTC,CASSEGLTGGLANYGYTF
TRBJ1-5,few,-,TRBV2,TGTGCCAGCAGAGCCGGGGAAACGCGTCAGCCCCAGCATTTT,CASRAGETRQPQHF
TRBJ1-4,-,-,TRBV10-3,TGTGCCACCCTGGACAGTAATGAAAAACTGTTTTTT,CATLDSNEKLFF
TRBJ2-7,-,TRBD1,TRBV27,TGTGCCAGCAGGAAAACCGGGACAGGGGTAGTCGAGCAGTACTTC,CASRKTGTGVVEQYF
TRBJ1-1,few,-,TRBV19,TGTGCCAGTAGTACCACGGACAGACTGAACACTGAAGCTTTCTTT,CASSTTDRLNTEAFF
TRBJ1-3,once,-,TRBV28,TGTGCCAGCGGGCGGGGATCCTCTGGAAACACCATATATTTT,CASGRGSSGNTIYF
TRBJ2-1,-,TRBD2,TRBV5-1,TGCGCCAGCAGCAAAGGGACTAGCCTAAATGAGCAGTTCTTC,CASSKGTSLNEQFF
TRBJ2-7,-,TRBD2,TRBV18,TGTGCCAGCACCACAGTAGCGGGGTCCTACGAGCAGTACTTC,CASTTVAGSYEQYF
TRBJ1-1,-,TRBD1,TRBV12-3/TRBV12-4,TGTGCCAGCAGGCCAGGGGGAATTGAAGCTTTCTTT,CASRPGGIEAFF
TRBJ2-3,-,-,TRBV5-1,TGCGCCAGCAGCAAAGAACTACTAGAACCTAGTACGCAGTATTTT,CASSKELLEPSTQYF
TRBJ1-5,-,-,TRBV11-2,TGTGCCAGCAGTACAGGGAACAATCAGCCCCAGCATTTT,CASSTGNNQPQHF
TRBJ2-5,-,TRBD2,TRBV6-5,TGTGCCAGCAGTCCGCGAGCGGGAAACCAAGAGACCCAGTACTTC,CASSPRAGNQETQYF
TRBJ1-2,once,-,TRBV7-2,TGTGCCAGCAGCCCTTGGGGGGGAGACGATGGCTACACCTTC,CASSPWGGDDGYTF
TRBJ1-5,-,-,TRBV19,TGTGCCAGTAGTGGGACAAAAGATCAGCCCCAGCATTTT,CASSGTKDQPQHF
TRBJ2-2,-,TRBD2,TRBV7-9,TGTGCCAGCAGCTTCCTATCTAGCGGGTTGAACACCGGGGAGCTGTTTTTT,CASSFLSSGLNTGELFF
TRBJ2-5,many,-,TRBV12-3/TRBV12-4,TGTGCCAGCAGCGGAGAAAGTAGAGAGACCCAGTACTTC,CASSGESRETQYF
TRBJ2-7,-,-,TRBV7-2,TGTGCCAGCAGCTTCTGGGGCAGCTCCTACGAGCAGTACTTC,CASSFWGSSYEQYF
TRBJ2-5,-,-,TRBV11-3,TGTGCCAGCAGCTTAGGCTCGGGGTACCAAGAGACCCAGTACTTC,CASSLGSGYQETQYF
TRBJ2-1,-,-,TRBV5-1,TGCGCCAGCAGCTTGTTTCAGGTGGGCGATGAGCAGTTCTTC,CASSLFQVGDEQFF
TRBJ2-7,-,TRBD2,TRBV4-1,TGCGCCAGCAGCCAGGAAAAACTAGCGGGCGGATACGAGCAGTACTTC,CASSQEKLAGGYEQYF
TRBJ1-1,-,-,TRBV4-1,TGCGCCAGCAGCCTAAATCGCGGGAACACTGAAGCTTTCTTT,CASSLNRGNTEAFF
TRBJ1-2,few,-,TRBV19,TGTGCCAGTAGTCCCGGGGGGACTAACTATGGCTACACCTTC,CASSPGGTNYGYTF
TRBJ1-2,-,-,TRBV11-1,TGTGCCAGCAGCTATACAGGGTCGGACTATGGCTACACCTTC,CASSYTGSDYGYTF
TRBJ2-5,-,-,TRBV29-1,TGCAGCGCCGCGAGTGAGGCCCAAGAGACCCAGTACTTC,CSAASEAQETQYF